This T cell receptor (beta chain) was identified during a study of identical twins. Healthy Caucasians were all of the donors. Trimming took off 0 bases at V and 9 bases at J, with 8 bases between the two ends. In germline, CDR1 is SQVTM, CDR2 ANQGSEA. The CDR3 runs 12 residues. Regarding this clonotype: Its target is not known.

Using its own MiXCR run on the 5' RACE reads, TCRdb lists one record per CDR3 protein. The sample has 1.5 million to 2 million distinct CDR3 sequences; less than 35% are singletons. The study, taken as a whole, reports: Excess twin sharing in beta out-of-frame sequences was weaker. There is a chance that invariant MAIT and iNKT cells partially muddied zero-insertion analyses. Cord blood's abundant beta clonotypes had fewer insertions, unlike memory repertoires.

The rearrangement links TRBV29-1 to TRBJ1-4; D remains ambiguous. Sample: cord blood. The clonotype comes from a newborn girl in good health. The CDR3 DNA reads as TGCAGCGTTGAAGATGGGAGAAAAAAACTGTTTTTT. Translation: CSVEDGRKKLFF.